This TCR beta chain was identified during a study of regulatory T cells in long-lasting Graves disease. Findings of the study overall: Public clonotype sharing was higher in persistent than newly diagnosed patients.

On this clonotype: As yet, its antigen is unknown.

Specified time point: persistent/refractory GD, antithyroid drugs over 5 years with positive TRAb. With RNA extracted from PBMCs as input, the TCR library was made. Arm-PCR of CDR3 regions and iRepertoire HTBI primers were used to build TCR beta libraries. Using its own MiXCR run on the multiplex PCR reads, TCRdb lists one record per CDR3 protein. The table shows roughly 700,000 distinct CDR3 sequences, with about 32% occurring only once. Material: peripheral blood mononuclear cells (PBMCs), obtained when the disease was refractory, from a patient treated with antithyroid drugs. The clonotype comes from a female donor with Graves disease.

The CDR3 sequence is CASSMTGDQPQHF. The CDR3 DNA reads as TGTGCCAGTAGTATGACCGGGGACCAGCCCCAGCATTTT. The gene calls are TRBV19 and TRBJ1-5; TRBD1 is a possible D gene (5 bases). The CDR3 extends over 13 amino acids. The V end lost 3 bases, the J end lost 7 bases, and 10 bases lay between the germline ends. The germline CDR1 and CDR2 sequences are LNHDA and SQIVND (reference sequence).